The T cell receptor (beta chain) under discussion was sequenced for a study of T-cell reconstitution after alpha-beta-depleted transplantation in children. Per germline, CDR1 SGHRS and CDR2 YFSETQ. Trimming left V 0 bases short and J 4 bases short, with 16 bases between. The CDR3 contains 16 residues. Findings and caveats of the study: Once a year had passed after transplant, T-cell counts and diversity came mostly from newly produced T cells. Surviving recipient T cells and thymic progenitors accounted for the high day-60 TCRbeta diversity observed in some patients. Expanded graft clones numbering several hundred reportedly gave rise to alpha-beta T cells about two months after transplant.

Comment on this clonotype: Its antigen is unidentified.

The authors prepared the TCRbeta library with unique molecular identifiers. TCRdb re-derived calls from the PCR reads in MiXCR, one entry per CDR3 protein. The table shows approximately 47,000 distinct CDR3 sequences, with roughly 50% occurring only once. The chain carries TRBV5-1 and TRBJ2-5, with a possible D match to TRBD2 (6 bases). This material consisted of peripheral blood, taken before TCRalphabeta/CD19-depleted stem cell transplant. The sequence derives from a boy younger than two with SCID, due to receive a stem cell transplant. The CDR3, as DNA: TGCGCCAGCAGCTTGGGAGTGGGATGGCGGGGAGAGACCCAGTACTTC. Protein product: CASSLGVGWRGETQYF.